The entry that follows covers one T cell receptor beta chain sequence. This entry belongs to a study of CXCR3-negative and CXCR3-positive naive CD8 T cells. Each TRB cDNA library was prepared by 5' RACE (with UMI labels). From the 5' RACE reads, TCRdb lists one entry per CDR3 protein and no DNA. The sample table includes approximately 83,000 distinct CDR3 sequences. Germline V gives CDR1 MNHEY, CDR2 SMNVEV (reference sequence). The CDR3 is 15 residues long. The chain joins TRBV27 to TRBJ2-7; TCRdb's D call of TRBD2 is untestable without DNA. Sequenced sample: naive CXCR3- CD8+ T cells from blood. Described subset: CD45RO-CCR7+CD27+CD95- naive CD8+ T cells lacking CXCR3 (TNR3-). This sequence was found in a human donor in good health. Some clones in this sample may be carry-over from other donors' samples. CDR3 protein: CASSLSFSGRGEQYF.